Listed below are T cell receptor beta chains from one sample, sequenced in a study of blood T cell repertoires in COVID-19. The table came from immunoSEQ multiplex PCR; TCRdb's copy has only in-frame clones and leaves some out. The sample yields some 200,000 clones, around 87% seen once. Sequencing was done on a sample of PBMCs or T cells enriched from blood (not recorded which). The receptor set was obtained from a man aged 30 to 45 in a cohort exposed to, infected with or recovered from COVID-19 (not recorded which). Each CDR3 is given with its conserved first and last residue. Each record gives: J gene, clone size, V gene, D gene, CDR3 protein, CDR3 DNA. D genes are given only for firm matches. Clone sizes are given selectively: once, few, many, or a class where the clone is expanded.

TRBJ1-2 | . | TRBV29-1 | TRBD1 | CSVEDRVGYTF | TGCAGCGTTGAGGACAGGGTAGGCTACACCTTC
TRBJ2-7 | . | TRBV20-1 | . | CSAWIAGEQYF | TGCAGTGCGTGGATCGCGGGCGAGCAGTACTTC
TRBJ2-7 | once | TRBV6-2/TRBV6-3 | TRBD2 | CASSYSGRASYEQYF | TGTGCCAGCAGTTATAGCGGGAGGGCCTCCTACGAGCAGTACTTC
TRBJ1-4 | . | TRBV4-1 | . | CASSQDPGLVEGKLFF | TGCGCCAGCAGCCAAGACCCGGGCCTTGTTGAGGGAAAACTGTTTTTT
TRBJ1-3 | . | TRBV29-1 | . | CSVTEGDTIYF | TGCAGCGTTACTGAGGGGGACACCATATATTTT
TRBJ1-6 | . | TRBV29-1 | . | CSVGSAYNSPLHF | TGCAGCGTTGGGAGCGCCTATAATTCACCCCTCCACTTT
TRBJ2-5 | . | TRBV28 | TRBD1 | CASSLYQPGQQETQYF | TGTGCCAGCAGTTTATACCAGCCGGGACAGCAAGAGACCCAGTACTTC
TRBJ1-6 | . | TRBV6-5 | TRBD1 | CASSYSMTGTGAPLHF | TGTGCCAGCAGTTACTCGATGACAGGGACCGGAGCACCCCTCCACTTT
TRBJ2-1 | . | TRBV18 | . | CASSRDGSSYNEQFF | TGTGCCAGCTCAAGGGACGGGAGCTCCTACAATGAGCAGTTCTTC
TRBJ1-2 | . | TRBV30 | . | CAQKMVSIGYTF | TGTGCCCAGAAGATGGTGTCGATTGGCTACACCTTC
TRBJ1-5 | . | TRBV28 | . | CASSLSPQPQHF | TGTGCCAGCAGCCTCTCCCCTCAGCCCCAGCATTTT
TRBJ2-6 | . | TRBV27 | . | CASSSVSGSGANVLTF | TGTGCCAGCAGTTCCGTTTCAGGCTCTGGGGCCAACGTCCTGACTTTC